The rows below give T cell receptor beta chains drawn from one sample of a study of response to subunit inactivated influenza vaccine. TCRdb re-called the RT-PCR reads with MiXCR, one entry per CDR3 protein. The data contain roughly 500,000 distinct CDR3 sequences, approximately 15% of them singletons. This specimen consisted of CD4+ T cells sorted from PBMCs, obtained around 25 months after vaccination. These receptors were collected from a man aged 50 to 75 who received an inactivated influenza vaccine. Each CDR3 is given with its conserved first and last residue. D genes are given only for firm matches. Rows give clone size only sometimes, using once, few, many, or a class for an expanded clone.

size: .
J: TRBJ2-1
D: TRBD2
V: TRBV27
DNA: TGTGCCAGCAGTTTCGGGACTAGCGGGAGAGGTCGGAATGAGCAGTTCTTC
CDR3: CASSFGTSGRGRNEQFF

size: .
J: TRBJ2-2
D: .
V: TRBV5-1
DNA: TGCGCCAGCAGCTTGGCAAGGGATAACACCGGGGAGCTGTTTTTT
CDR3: CASSLARDNTGELFF

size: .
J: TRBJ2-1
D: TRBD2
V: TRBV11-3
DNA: TGTGCCAGCAGCAGATCTAGCGGCCCGTTCTCCTACAATGAGCAGTTCTTC
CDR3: CASSRSSGPFSYNEQFF

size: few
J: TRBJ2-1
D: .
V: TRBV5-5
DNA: TGTGCCAGCAGCACGGGACGAGCCAATGAGCAGTTCTTC
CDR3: CASSTGRANEQFF

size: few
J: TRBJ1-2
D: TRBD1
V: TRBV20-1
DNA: TGCAGTGCTAAGGCCGGGACAGGATATTATGGCTACACCTTC
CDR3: CSAKAGTGYYGYTF

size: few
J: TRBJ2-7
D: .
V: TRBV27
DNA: TGTGCCAGCAGCCCCAAGTTTGCCTACGAGCAGTACTTC
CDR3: CASSPKFAYEQYF

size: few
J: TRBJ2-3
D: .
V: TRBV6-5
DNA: TGTGCCAGCAGTTACGTGGCTAGCGGCACAGATACGCAGTATTTT
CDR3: CASSYVASGTDTQYF

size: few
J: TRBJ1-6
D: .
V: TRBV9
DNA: TGTGCCAGCAGTATTACAGCAAATTCCTATAATTCACCCCTCCACTTT
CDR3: CASSITANSYNSPLHF

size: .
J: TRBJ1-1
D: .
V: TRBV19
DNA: TGTGCCAGTAGTGGCAGCCCCATGAACACTGAAGCTTTCTTT
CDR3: CASSGSPMNTEAFF

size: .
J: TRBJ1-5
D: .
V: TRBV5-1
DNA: TGCGCCAGCAGCCCCGGGGTCCCTGGGAGCAATCAGCCCCAGCATTTT
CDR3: CASSPGVPGSNQPQHF

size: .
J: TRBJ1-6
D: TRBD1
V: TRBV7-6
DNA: TGTGCCAGCAGCTTAGCGTCAGGGGGTAATTCACCCCTCCACTTT
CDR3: CASSLASGGNSPLHF

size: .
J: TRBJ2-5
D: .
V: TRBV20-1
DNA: TGCAGTGCTAGAGTGACAGGTCAAGAGACCCAGTACTTC
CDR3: CSARVTGQETQYF

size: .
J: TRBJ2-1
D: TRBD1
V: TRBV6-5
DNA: TGTGCCAGCAGTTACTCGAGACACGGACAGGGTGTAGATGAGCAGTTCTTC
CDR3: CASSYSRHGQGVDEQFF

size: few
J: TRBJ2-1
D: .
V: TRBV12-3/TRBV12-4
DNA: TGTGCCAGCAGTTCTGGCCCCTTCAATGAGCAGTTCTTC
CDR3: CASSSGPFNEQFF

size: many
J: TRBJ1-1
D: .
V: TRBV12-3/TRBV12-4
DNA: TGTGCCAGCAGGGTACAGGCACTGAATGAAGCTTTCTTT
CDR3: CASRVQALNEAFF

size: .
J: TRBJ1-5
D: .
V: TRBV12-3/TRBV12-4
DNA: TGTGCCAGCAGCACGGCATGGGACAGCAATCAGCCCCAGCATTTT
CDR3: CASSTAWDSNQPQHF

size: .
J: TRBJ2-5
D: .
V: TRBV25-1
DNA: TGTGCCAGCAGTATGAGGGGAGCACAAGAGACCCAGTACTTC
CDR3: CASSMRGAQETQYF

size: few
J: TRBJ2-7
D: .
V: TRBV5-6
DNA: TGTGCCAGCAGCTTGGGGGACGCCCGCTCCTACGAGCAGTACTTC
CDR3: CASSLGDARSYEQYF

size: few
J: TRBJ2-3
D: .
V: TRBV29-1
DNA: TGCAGCGTTGGGTTAGGCTGGGGCACAGATACGCAGTATTTT
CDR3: CSVGLGWGTDTQYF

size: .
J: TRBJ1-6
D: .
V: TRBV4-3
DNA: TGCGCCAGCAGCCAAGAAACAGGAAATTCACCCCTCCACTTT
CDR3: CASSQETGNSPLHF

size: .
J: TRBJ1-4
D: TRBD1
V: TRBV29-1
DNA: TGCAGCGTTGATCAGGGGGGCAAGAATGAAAAACTGTTTTTT
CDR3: CSVDQGGKNEKLFF

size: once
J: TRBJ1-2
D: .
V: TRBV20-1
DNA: TGCAGTGATCAGGGACAACCCGGCGATGGCTACACCTTC
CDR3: CSDQGQPGDGYTF

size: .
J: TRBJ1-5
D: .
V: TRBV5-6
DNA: TGTGCCAGCAGCTTGGGAGAGCAGCCCCAGCATTTT
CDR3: CASSLGEQPQHF

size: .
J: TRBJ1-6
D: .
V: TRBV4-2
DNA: TGTGCCAGCAGCCAAGGAAAGGGTTATAATTCACCCCTCCACTTT
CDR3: CASSQGKGYNSPLHF

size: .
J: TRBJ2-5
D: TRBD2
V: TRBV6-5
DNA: TGTGCCAGCAGTACCCGAGGACTAGCGCAGGAGACCCAGTACTTC
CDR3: CASSTRGLAQETQYF